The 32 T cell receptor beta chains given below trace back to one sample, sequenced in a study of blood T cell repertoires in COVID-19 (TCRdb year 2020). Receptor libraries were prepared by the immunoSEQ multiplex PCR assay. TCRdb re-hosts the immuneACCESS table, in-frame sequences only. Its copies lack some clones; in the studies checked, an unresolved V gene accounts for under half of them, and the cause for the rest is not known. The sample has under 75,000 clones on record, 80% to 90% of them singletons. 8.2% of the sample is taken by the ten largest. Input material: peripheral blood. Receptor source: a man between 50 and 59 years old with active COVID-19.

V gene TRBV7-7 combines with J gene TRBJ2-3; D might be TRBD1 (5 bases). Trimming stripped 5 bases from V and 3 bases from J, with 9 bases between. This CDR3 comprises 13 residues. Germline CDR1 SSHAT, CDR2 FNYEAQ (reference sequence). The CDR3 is CASSPQGTDTQYF. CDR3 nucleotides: TGTGCCAGCAGCCCCCAGGGAACAGATACGCAGTATTTT.

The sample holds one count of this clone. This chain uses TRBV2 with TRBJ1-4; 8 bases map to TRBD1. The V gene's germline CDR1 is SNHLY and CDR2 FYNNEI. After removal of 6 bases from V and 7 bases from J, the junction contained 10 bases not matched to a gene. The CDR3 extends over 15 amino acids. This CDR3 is CASRKGGRGLEKLFF. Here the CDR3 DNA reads TGTGCCAGCAGGAAAGGGGGCAGGGGGCTTGAAAAACTGTTTTTT.

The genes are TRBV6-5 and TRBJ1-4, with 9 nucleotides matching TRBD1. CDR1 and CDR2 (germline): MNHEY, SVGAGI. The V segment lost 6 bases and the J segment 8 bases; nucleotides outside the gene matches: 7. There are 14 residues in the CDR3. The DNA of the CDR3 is TGTGCCAGCAGAGGACAGGGGATCGGCGAAAAACTGTTTTTT. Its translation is CASRGQGIGEKLFF.

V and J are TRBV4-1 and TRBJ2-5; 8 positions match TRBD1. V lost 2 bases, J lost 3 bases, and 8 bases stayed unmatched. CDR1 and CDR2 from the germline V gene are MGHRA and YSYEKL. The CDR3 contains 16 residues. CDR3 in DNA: TGCGCCAGCAGCCAACCTCTCGGACAGGGTAAAGAGACCCAGTACTTC. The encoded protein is CASSQPLGQGKETQYF.

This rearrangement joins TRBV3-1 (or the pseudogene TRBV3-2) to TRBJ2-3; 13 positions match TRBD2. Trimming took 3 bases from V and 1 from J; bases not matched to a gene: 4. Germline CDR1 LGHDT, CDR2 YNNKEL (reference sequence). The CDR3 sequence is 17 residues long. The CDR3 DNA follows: TGTGCCAGCAGCCAGAGGACTAGCGGGGGTCGCACAGATACGCAGTATTTT. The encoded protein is CASSQRTSGGRTDTQYF.

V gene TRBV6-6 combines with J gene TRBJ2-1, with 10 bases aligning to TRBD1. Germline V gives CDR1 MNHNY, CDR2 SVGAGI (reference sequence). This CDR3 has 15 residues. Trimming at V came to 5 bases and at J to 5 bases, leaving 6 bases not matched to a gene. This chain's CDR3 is CASSRDRGFHNEQFF. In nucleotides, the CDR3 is TGTGCCAGCAGTAGGGACAGGGGTTTCCACAATGAGCAGTTCTTC.

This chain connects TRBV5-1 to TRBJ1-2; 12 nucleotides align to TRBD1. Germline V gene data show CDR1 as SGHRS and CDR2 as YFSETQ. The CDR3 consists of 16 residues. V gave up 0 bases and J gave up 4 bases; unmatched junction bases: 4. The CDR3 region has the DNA TGCGCCAGCAGCTTGGCCGGGACAGGGGGCAGCTATGGCTACACCTTC. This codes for CASSLAGTGGSYGYTF. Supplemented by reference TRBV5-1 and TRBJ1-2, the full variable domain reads KAGVTQTPRYLIKTRGQQVTLSCSPISGHRSVSWYQQTPGQGLQFLFEYFSETQRNKGNFPGRFSGRQFSNSRSEMNVSTLELGDSALYLCASSLAGTGGSYGYTFGSGTRLTVV.

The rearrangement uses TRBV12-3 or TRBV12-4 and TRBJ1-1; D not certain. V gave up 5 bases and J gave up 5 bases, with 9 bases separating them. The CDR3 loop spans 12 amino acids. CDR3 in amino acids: CASSPSRTEAFF. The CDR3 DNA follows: TGTGCCAGCAGTCCTAGTAGGACTGAAGCTTTCTTT.

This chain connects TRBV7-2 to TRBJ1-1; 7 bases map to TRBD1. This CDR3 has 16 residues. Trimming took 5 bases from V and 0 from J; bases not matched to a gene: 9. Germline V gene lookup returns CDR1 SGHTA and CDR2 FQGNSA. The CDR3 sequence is CASSHPPTGMNTEAFF. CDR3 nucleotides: TGTGCCAGCAGCCACCCACCGACAGGGATGAACACTGAAGCTTTCTTT.

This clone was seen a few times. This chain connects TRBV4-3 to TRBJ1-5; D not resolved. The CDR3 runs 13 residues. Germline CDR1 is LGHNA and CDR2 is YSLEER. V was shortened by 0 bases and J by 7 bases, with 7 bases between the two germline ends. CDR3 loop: CASSQDFSQPQHF. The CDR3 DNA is TGCGCCAGCAGCCAAGATTTTAGCCAGCCCCAGCATTTT.

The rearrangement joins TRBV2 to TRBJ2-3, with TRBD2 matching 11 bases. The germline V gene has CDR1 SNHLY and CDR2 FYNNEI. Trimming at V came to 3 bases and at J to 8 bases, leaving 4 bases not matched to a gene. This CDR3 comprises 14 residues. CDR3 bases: TGTGCCAGCAGTGATGGTCTAGCGGGGGGTACGCAGTATTTT. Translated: CASSDGLAGGTQYF.

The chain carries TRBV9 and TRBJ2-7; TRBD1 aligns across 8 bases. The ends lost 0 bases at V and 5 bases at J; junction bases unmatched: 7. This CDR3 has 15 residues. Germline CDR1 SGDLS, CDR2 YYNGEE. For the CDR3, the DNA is TGTGCCAGCAGCGTAGGGACAGGGATTCAGGACGAGCAGTACTTC. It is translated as CASSVGTGIQDEQYF.

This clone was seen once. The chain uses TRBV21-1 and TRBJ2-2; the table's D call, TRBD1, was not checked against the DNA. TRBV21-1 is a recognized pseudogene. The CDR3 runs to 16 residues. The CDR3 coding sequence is TGTGCCAGCAGCGCTCCCGGGACAGCGAACACCGGGGAGCTGTTTTTT. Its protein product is CASSAPGTANTGELFF.

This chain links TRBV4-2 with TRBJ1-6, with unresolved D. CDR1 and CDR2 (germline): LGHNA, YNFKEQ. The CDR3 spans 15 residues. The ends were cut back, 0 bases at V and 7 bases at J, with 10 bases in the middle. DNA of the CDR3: TGTGCCAGCAGCCAAGATTTGAGTACCAATTCACCCCTCCACTTT. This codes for CASSQDLSTNSPLHF.

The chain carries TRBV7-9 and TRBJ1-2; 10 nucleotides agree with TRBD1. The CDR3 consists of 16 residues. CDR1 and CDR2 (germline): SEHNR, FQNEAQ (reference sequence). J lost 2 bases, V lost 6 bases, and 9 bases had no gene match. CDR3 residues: CASSSVGQGGNYGYTF. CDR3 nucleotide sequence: TGTGCCAGCAGTTCAGTTGGACAGGGGGGGAACTATGGCTACACCTTC.

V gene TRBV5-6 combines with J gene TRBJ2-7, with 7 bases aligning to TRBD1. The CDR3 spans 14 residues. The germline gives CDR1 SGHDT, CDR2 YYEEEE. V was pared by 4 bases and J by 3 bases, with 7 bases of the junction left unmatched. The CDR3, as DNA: TGTGCCAGCAGCCCACGCGGACAGGACTACGAGCAGTACTTC. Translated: CASSPRGQDYEQYF.

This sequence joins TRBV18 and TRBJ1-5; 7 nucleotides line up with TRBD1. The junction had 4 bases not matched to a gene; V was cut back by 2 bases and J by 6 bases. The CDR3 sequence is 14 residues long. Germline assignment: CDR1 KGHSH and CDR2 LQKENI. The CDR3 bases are TGTGCCAGCTCACCAACAGGGGCGGTTCAGCCCCAGCATTTT. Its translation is CASSPTGAVQPQHF.

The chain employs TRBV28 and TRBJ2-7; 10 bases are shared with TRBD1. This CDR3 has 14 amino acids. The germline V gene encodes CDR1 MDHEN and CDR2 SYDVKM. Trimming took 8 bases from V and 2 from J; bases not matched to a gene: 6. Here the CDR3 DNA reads TGTGCCAGCGCCTCAGGACAGGGGGCCTACGAGCAGTACTTC. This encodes CASASGQGAYEQYF. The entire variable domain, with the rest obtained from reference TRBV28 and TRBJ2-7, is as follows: DVKVTQSSRYLVKRTGEKVFLECVQDMDHENMFWYRQDPGLGLRLIYFSYDVKMKEKGDIPEGYSVSREKKERFSLILESASTNQTSMYLCASASGQGAYEQYFGPGTRLTVT.

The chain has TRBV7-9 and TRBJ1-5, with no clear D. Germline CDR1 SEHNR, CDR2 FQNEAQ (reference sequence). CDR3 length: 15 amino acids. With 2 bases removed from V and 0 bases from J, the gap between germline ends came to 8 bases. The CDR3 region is CASSLLGGSNQPQHF. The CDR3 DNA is TGTGCCAGCAGCTTACTTGGCGGTAGCAATCAGCCCCAGCATTTT.

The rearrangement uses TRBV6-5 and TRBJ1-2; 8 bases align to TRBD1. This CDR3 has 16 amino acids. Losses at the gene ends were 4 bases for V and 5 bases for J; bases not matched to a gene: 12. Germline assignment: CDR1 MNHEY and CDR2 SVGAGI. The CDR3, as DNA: TGTGCCAGCAGTTTCACTCCAGAGACAGGGGCTTATGGCTACACCTTC. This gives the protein CASSFTPETGAYGYTF.

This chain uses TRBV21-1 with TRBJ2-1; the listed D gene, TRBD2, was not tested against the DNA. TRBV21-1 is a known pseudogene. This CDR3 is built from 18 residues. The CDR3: CASSIRWGGLRFFDEQFF. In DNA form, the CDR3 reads TGTGCCAGCAGCATCCGATGGGGGGGCCTACGCTTTTTTGATGAGCAGTTCTTC.

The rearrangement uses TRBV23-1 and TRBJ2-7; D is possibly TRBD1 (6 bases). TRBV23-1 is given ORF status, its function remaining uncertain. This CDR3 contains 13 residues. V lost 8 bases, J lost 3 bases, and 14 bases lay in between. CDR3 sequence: CASCGYRVYEQYF. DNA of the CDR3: TGCGCCAGCTGCGGGTACAGGGTCTACGAGCAGTACTTC.

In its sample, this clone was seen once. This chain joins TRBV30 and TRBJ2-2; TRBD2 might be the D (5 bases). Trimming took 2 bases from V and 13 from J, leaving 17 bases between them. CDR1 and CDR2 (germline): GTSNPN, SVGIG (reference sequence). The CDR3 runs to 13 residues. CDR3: CAWSPWARLALFF. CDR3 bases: TGTGCCTGGAGTCCATGGGCCCGTCTAGCGCTGTTTTTT.

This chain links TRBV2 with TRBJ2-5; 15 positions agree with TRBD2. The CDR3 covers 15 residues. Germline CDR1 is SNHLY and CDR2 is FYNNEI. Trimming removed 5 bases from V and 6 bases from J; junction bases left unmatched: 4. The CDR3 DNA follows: TGTGCCAGCAGTTGGACTAGCGGGGGGGACAAGACCCAGTACTTC. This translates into CASSWTSGGDKTQYF.

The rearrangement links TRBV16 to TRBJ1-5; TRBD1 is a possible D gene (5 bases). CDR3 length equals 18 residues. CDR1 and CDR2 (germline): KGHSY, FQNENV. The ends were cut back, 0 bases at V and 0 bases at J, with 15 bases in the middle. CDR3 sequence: CASSQSRQGAYSNQPQHF. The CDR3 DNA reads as TGTGCCAGCAGCCAATCCAGGCAGGGTGCATATAGCAATCAGCCCCAGCATTTT.

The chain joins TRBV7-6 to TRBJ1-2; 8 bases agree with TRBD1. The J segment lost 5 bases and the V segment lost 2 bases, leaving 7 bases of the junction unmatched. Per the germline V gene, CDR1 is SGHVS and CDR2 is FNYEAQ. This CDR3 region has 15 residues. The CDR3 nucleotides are TGTGCCAGCAGCTTACGCTCCGACAGGGGTTATGGCTACACCTTC. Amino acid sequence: CASSLRSDRGYGYTF.

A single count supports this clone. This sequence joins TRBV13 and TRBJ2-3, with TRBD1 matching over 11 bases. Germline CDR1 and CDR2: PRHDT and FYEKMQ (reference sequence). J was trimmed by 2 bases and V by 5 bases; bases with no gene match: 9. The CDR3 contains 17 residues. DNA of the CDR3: TGTGCCAGCAGCAACCGGGACAGGGGGTTTCTCACAGATACGCAGTATTTT. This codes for CASSNRDRGFLTDTQYF.

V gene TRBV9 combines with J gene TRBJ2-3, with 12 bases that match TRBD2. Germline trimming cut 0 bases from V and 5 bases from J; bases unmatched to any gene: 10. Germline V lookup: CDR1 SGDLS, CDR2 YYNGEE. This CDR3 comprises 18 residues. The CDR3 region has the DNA TGTGCCAGCAGCGTAGACGGGCAAGGACTAGCGGGGTTAGATACGCAGTATTTT. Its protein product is CASSVDGQGLAGLDTQYF. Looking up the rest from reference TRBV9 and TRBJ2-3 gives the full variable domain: DSGVTQTPKHLITATGQRVTLRCSPRSGDLSVYWYQQSLDQGLQFLIQYYNGEERAKGNILERFSAQQFPDLHSELNLSSLELGDSALYFCASSVDGQGLAGLDTQYFGPGTRLTVL.

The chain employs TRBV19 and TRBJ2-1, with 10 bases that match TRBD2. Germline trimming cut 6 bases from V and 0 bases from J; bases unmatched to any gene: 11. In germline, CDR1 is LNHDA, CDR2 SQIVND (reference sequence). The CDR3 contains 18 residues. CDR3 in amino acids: CASRHAAGGLSSYNEQFF. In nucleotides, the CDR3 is TGTGCCAGTAGACACGCAGCGGGGGGGCTAAGCTCCTACAATGAGCAGTTCTTC.

The CDR3 DNA reads TGTGCCAGCTCACCGGCCAGGGGGCAGGTACAGCCCCAGCATTTT. Protein product: CASSPARGQVQPQHF. The chain is built from TRBV18 and TRBJ1-5; 8 bases line up with TRBD1. V shed 3 bases and J 7 bases; nucleotides not matched to a gene: 8. Germline values: CDR1 KGHSH, CDR2 LQKENI. CDR3 length: 15 amino acids. Full variable domain (remainder filled in from reference TRBV18 and TRBJ1-5): NAGVMQNPRHLVRRRGQEARLRCSPMKGHSHVYWYRQLPEEGLKFMVYLQKENIIDESGMPKERFSAEFPKEGPSILRIQQVVRGDSAAYFCASSPARGQVQPQHFGDGTRLSIL.

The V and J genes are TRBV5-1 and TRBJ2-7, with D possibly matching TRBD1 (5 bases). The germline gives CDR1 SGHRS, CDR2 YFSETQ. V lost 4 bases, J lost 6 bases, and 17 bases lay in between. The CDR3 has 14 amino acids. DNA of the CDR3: TGCGCCAGCAGCCCCCAGGCAGGGCAGGGCGAGCAGTACTTC. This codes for CASSPQAGQGEQYF. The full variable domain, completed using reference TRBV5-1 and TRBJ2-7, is KAGVTQTPRYLIKTRGQQVTLSCSPISGHRSVSWYQQTPGQGLQFLFEYFSETQRNKGNFPGRFSGRQFSNSRSEMNVSTLELGDSALYLCASSPQAGQGEQYFGPGTRLTVT.

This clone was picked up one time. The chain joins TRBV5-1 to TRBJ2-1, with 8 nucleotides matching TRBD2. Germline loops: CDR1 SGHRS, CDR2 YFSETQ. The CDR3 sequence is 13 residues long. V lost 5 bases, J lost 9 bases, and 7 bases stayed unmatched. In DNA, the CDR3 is TGCGCCAGCAGAAGGAGCGGGGGTACTGAGCAGTTCTTC. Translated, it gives CASRRSGGTEQFF. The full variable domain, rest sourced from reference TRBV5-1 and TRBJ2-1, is KAGVTQTPRYLIKTRGQQVTLSCSPISGHRSVSWYQQTPGQGLQFLFEYFSETQRNKGNFPGRFSGRQFSNSRSEMNVSTLELGDSALYLCASRRSGGTEQFFGPGTRLTVL.